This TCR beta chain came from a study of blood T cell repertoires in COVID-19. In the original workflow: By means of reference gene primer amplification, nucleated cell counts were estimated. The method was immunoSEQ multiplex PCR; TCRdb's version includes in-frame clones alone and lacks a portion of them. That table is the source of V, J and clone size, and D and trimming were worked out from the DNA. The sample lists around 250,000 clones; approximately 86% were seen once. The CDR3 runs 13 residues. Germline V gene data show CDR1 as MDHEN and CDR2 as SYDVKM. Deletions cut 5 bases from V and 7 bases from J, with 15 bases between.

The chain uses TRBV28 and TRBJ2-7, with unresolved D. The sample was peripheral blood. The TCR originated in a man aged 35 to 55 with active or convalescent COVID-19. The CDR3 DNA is TGTGCCAGCAGTCCTGAGTATGTGAGGGAGCAGTACTTC. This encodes CASSPEYVREQYF.